What follows are 5 T cell receptor beta chains derived from one specimen sequenced in a study of breast tumors, draining lymph nodes, adjacent tissues. Breast cancer patients provided tissue from their axillary draining lymph nodes. MiXCR, applied by TCRdb to the multiplex PCR reads, yields one record per CDR3 protein. The repertoire holds approximately 100,000 distinct CDR3 sequences, 21% seen once, with under 1.5% in the top ten. The source material was axillary lymph node tissue. These receptors were taken from a female donor with breast cancer. Some clones in this sample may be carry-over from other donors' samples.

The V call is TRBV7-8, the J call TRBJ2-5, with TRBD2 identical over 7 bases. CDR1 is SGHVS, CDR2 FQNEAQ, per germline. The CDR3 is 16 residues long. V dropped 3 bases and J dropped 5; count of bases not matched to a gene: 12. CDR3 nucleotide sequence: TGTGCCAGCAGCTTGAGGTGCAGCGGGATCCGTGAGACCCAGTACTTC. It yields the protein CASSLRCSGIRETQYF.

J is TRBJ1-1 and V is TRBV7-9; D uncertain. V gave up 1 base and J gave up 5 bases, with 8 bases separating them. The CDR3 consists of 13 residues. Per the germline V gene, CDR1 is SEHNR and CDR2 is FQNEAQ (reference sequence). CDR3 protein: CASSLEGDTEAFF. The CDR3 DNA follows: TGTGCCAGCAGCTTAGAGGGAGATACTGAAGCTTTCTTT.

In its sample, this clonotype was seen many times. The chain combines TRBV12-3 or TRBV12-4 with TRBJ1-4; D might be TRBD1 (5 bases). With 5 bases removed from V and 8 bases from J, the gap between germline ends came to 18 bases. The CDR3 is 15 residues long. CDR3 sequence: CASSPFQGRREKLFF. The CDR3 region has the DNA TGTGCCAGCAGTCCCTTCCAGGGTAGGAGGGAAAAACTGTTTTTT.

At least ten counts were recorded for this clonotype. This chain links TRBV5-1 with TRBJ1-2; D might be TRBD1 (5 bases). The CDR3 sequence is 13 residues long. The V gene's germline CDR1 is SGHRS and CDR2 YFSETQ. V lost 0 bases and J 12 bases, leaving 15 bases between the germline ends. The CDR3 DNA reads TGCGCCAGCAGCTTGGGTAGGGGCACAGAAGACACCTTC. Encoded protein: CASSLGRGTEDTF.

About this clonotype: A read error may explain this, as a much larger clone is one base away. The chain recombines TRBV5-6 with TRBJ1-3, with 9 bases that match TRBD1. The CDR3 sequence is 15 residues long. Germline CDR1 is SGHDT and CDR2 is YYEEEE. CDR3 protein: CACSLGQGAGNTIYF. CDR3 DNA sequence: TGTGCCTGCAGCTTGGGACAGGGAGCTGGAAACACCATATATTTT.